Listed below are T cell receptor beta chains from one sample, sequenced in a study of T cells after yellow fever vaccination. TCRdb re-called the 5' RACE reads with MiXCR, one entry per CDR3 protein. Of approximately 300,000 distinct CDR3 sequences in the sample, 6.8% are singletons; the top ten hold roughly a sixth. The sequenced sample was PBMCs, obtained more than 40 days after the first yellow fever vaccination. Every receptor here comes from a man between 18 and 35 years old who received the YFV17D yellow fever vaccine. Both conserved end residues are part of each CDR3. The order of the fields is V gene, clone size, D gene, CDR3 length, J gene, CDR3 protein, CDR3 DNA. The D gene is left open where the match is weak. A clone size is listed for some rows: how often the clone was seen (once, few, many), or a class if it is expanded.

TRBV20-1	.	.	13	TRBJ1-6	CSARYRGGSPLHF	TGCAGTGCTAGATACCGCGGGGGTTCACCCCTCCACTTT
TRBV6-1	.	.	15	TRBJ2-3	CASSTGMGGADTQYF	TGTGCCAGCAGTACAGGGATGGGTGGGGCAGATACGCAGTATTTT
TRBV4-2	.	.	16	TRBJ1-3	CASSQEYTEAGNTIYF	TGTGCCAGCAGCCAAGAGTACACGGAGGCTGGAAACACCATATATTTT
TRBV9	.	.	15	TRBJ2-5	CASSPTPQPQETQYF	TGTGCCAGCAGCCCAACGCCACAGCCACAAGAGACCCAGTACTTC
TRBV27	few	.	20	TRBJ2-1	CASSLLQGLFLGGHDNEQFF	TGTGCCAGCAGTTTGTTACAGGGACTGTTTCTGGGGGGGCACGACAATGAGCAGTTCTTC
TRBV7-9	many	TRBD1	15	TRBJ1-1	CASSNEGARDTEAFF	TGTGCCAGCAGTAATGAGGGGGCAAGGGACACTGAAGCTTTCTTT
TRBV19	.	TRBD2	15	TRBJ2-1	CASGLAGGYYNEQFF	TGTGCCAGTGGACTAGCGGGGGGGTATTACAATGAGCAGTTCTTC
TRBV6-1	.	.	14	TRBJ1-1	CASSLTGDGTEAFF	TGTGCCAGCAGCCTAACGGGGGATGGCACTGAAGCTTTCTTT
TRBV10-2	few	.	11	TRBJ2-7	CASSAVETLVF	TGCGCCAGCAGTGCGGTCGAGACGCTTGTATTC
TRBV20-1	.	.	13	TRBJ1-6	CSARDVPQSPLHF	TGCAGTGCTAGGGACGTACCCCAGTCACCCCTCCACTTT
TRBV10-3	few	.	15	TRBJ2-5	CAISESKGRQETQYF	TGTGCCATCAGTGAGTCGAAGGGGCGGCAAGAGACCCAGTACTTC
TRBV10-3	few	TRBD2	18	TRBJ2-3	CAISASLAGGPETDTQYF	TGTGCCATCAGTGCTAGCCTAGCGGGGGGGCCTGAGACAGATACGCAGTATTTT
TRBV12-3/TRBV12-4	few	.	16	TRBJ1-1	CASSPSNPRANTEAFF	TGTGCCAGCAGTCCATCGAATCCAAGAGCGAACACTGAAGCTTTCTTT
TRBV11-2	few	.	13	TRBJ1-6	CASSLSVGRPLHF	TGTGCCAGCAGCTTATCGGTAGGCAGACCCCTCCACTTT
TRBV11-2	many	.	14	TRBJ2-5	CASTPWGVKETQYF	TGTGCCAGCACCCCCTGGGGGGTAAAAGAGACCCAGTACTTC
TRBV7-3	few	TRBD2	14	TRBJ2-3	CASAGGVGTDTQYF	TGTGCCAGCGCCGGGGGGGTCGGGACAGATACGCAGTATTTT
TRBV20-1	.	TRBD2	15	TRBJ2-3	CSARGTSGGPNTQYF	TGCAGTGCTAGAGGGACTAGCGGGGGCCCTAATACGCAGTATTTT
TRBV5-8	many	.	16	TRBJ2-2	CASSLPPGGGTGELFF	TGTGCCAGCAGCTTGCCCCCGGGGGGCGGGACCGGGGAGCTGTTTTTT
TRBV20-1	.	.	16	TRBJ2-3	CSALGPNRASTDTQYF	TGCAGTGCCCTCGGCCCTAACAGGGCTAGCACAGATACGCAGTATTTT
TRBV19	.	.	15	TRBJ2-7	CASSANPDLAGEQYF	TGTGCCAGTAGTGCTAACCCGGACCTAGCAGGGGAGCAGTACTTC
TRBV7-9	many	.	13	TRBJ1-5	CASSLDGNQPQHF	TGTGCCAGCAGCTTAGACGGCAATCAGCCCCAGCATTTT
TRBV5-1	many	.	15	TRBJ1-3	CASRTEGDSGNTIYF	TGCGCCAGCAGGACCGAAGGAGACTCTGGAAACACCATATATTTT